The 2 T cell receptor beta chains presented below share a single source sample, sequenced in a study of T cells after yellow fever vaccination. In TCRdb, the 5' RACE reads were re-called with MiXCR into one record per CDR3 protein. This repertoire shows approximately 180,000 distinct CDR3 sequences, 5.5% to 7.5% found once; its top ten account for 2.5% to 3.5%. Sequenced material: CD4+ T cells sorted from PBMCs, taken on the day of the first yellow fever vaccination. The receptors come from a man aged 18 to 30 who received the YFV17D yellow fever vaccine.

This clonotype was seen more than once but under ten times. The chain links TRBV5-4 to TRBJ2-3; TRBD1 matches at 9 bases. The CDR3 spans 16 residues. V shed 4 bases, J shed 4 bases, and the junction held 10 bases outside the gene matches. The germline CDR1 and CDR2 sequences are SGHNT and YYREEE (reference sequence). This chain's CDR3 is CASSPVPGQGSDTQYF. The CDR3 DNA sequence: TGTGCCAGCAGCCCCGTCCCGGGACAGGGATCAGATACGCAGTATTTT. The full variable domain, its missing parts supplied by reference TRBV5-4 and TRBJ2-3, is ETGVTQSPTHLIKTRGQQVTLRCSSQSGHNTVSWYQQALGQGPQFIFQYYREEENGRGNFPPRFSGLQFPNYSSELNVNALELDDSALYLCASSPVPGQGSDTQYFGPGTRLTVL.

The gene calls are TRBV19 and TRBJ2-3; a possible D gene is TRBD1 (6 bases). The CDR3 totals 16 residues. Trimming stripped 5 bases from V and 4 bases from J, with 19 bases between. Germline V gene sequence: CDR1 LNHDA, CDR2 SQIVND (reference sequence). CDR3 nucleotides: TGTGCCAGTAGTCTCACTCCGGGTTCAGGGGCAGATACGCAGTATTTT. Translation gives CASSLTPGSGADTQYF.